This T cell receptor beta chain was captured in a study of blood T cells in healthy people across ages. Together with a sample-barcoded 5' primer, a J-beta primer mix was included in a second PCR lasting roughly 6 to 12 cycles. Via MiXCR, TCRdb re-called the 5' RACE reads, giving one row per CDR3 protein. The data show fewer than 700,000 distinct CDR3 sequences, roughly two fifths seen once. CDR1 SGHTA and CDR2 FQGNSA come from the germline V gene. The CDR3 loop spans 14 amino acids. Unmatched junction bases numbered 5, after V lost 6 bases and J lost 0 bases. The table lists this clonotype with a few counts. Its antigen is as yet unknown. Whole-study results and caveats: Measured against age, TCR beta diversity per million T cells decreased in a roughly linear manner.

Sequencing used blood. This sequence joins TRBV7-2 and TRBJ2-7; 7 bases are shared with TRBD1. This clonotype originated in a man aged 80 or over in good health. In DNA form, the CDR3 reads TGTGCCAGCAGGAGGGACAGTACCTCCTACGAGCAGTACTTC. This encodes CASRRDSTSYEQYF.